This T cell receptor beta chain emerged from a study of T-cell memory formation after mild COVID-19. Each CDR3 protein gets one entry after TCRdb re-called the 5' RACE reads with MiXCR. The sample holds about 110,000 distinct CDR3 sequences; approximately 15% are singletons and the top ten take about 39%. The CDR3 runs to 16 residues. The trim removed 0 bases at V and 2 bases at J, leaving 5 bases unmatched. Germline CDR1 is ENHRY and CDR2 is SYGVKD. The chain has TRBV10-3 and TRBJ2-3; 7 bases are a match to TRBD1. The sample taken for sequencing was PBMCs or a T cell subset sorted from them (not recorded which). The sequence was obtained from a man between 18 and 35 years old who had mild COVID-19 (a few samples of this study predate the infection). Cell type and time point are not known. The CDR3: CAISESGTVYTDTQYF. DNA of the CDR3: TGTGCCATCAGTGAGTCGGGGACAGTATACACAGATACGCAGTATTTT.